This is a list of T cell receptor beta chains from one sample in a study of cytomegalovirus exposure and HLA in healthy donors. The table came from immunoSEQ multiplex PCR; TCRdb's copy has only in-frame clones and leaves some out. The sample records about 130,000 clones, around 80% being singletons. Sequencing was done on a sample of PBMCs. These receptors all stem from a man between 25 and 39 years old in good health and CMV-seronegative. Both conserved end residues are trimmed from each CDR3. The size of a clone is reported for some rows only, either as once, few or many, or as a class for expanded clones.

>NA|TRBV6-5
ASSYSVTAINTEAF
>NA|TRBV9
ASSATGAGGELF
>NA|TRBV29-1
SGQGGNTEAF
>once|TRBV6-1
ASRRTGGHTIY
>NA|TRBV10-3
AISSVQTGTNEKLF
>NA|TRBV2
ASSEQGQGGFGEKLF
>NA|TRBV14
ASSPWTGSYEQY
>NA|TRBV28
ASTLSRTDTEAF
>NA|TRBV7-2
ASSWGRNTGELF
>NA|TRBV5-1
ASSLLQGIHTGELF
>NA|TRBV16
ASSPQVTVPFPQH
>NA|TRBV19
ASSIVGRDYGYT
>NA|TRBV5-1
ASSSLAGSSYNEQF
>NA|TRBV27
ASRASGTDTQY
>NA|TRBV30
AWSFGSGANVLT
>NA|TRBV7-9
ASSPPGQGLTEAF
>NA|TRBV30
AWSVVSEAF
>NA|TRBV14
ASSQDYGRGGNEQF
>few|TRBV7-2
ASNNYSNQPQH
>NA|TRBV19
ASIQGGRSDEQF
>NA|TRBV11-2
ASSLNTRYEQY
>few|TRBV15
ATSRGQGLF
>NA|TRBV7-9
ASSVTAPDRGHEQY
>few|TRBV4-3
ASSQDEAGKLF
>NA|TRBV5-4
ASSYRDRNNEQF
>NA|TRBV7-9
ASSLLLLAGGGNEQF
>NA|TRBV27
ASMVRFGYNEQF
>NA|TRBV9
ASSGTGGAWVYNEQF
>few|TRBV4-1
ASSQGLGYEQY
>NA|TRBV18
ASSPRGGSTDTQY
>few|TRBV6-5
ASSYARQGQSQH
>NA|TRBV11-1
ASSSGTSGSYNEQF
>NA|TRBV15
ASKEATAYNEQF
>NA|TRBV7-2
ASSWDRVSNEQY
>few|TRBV6-1
ASSRQGLTEAF
>once|TRBV28
ASSLVVASSGNTIY
>NA|TRBV5-1
ASSISGRANEQF
>NA|TRBV5-6
ASSPRTENSPLH